Listed below are T cell receptor beta chains from one sample, sequenced in a study of cytomegalovirus exposure and HLA in healthy donors. Clones were read by immunoSEQ multiplex PCR, and TCRdb kept only the in-frame ones, dropping some. The repertoire holds some 170,000 clones, with around 81% as singletons. What was sequenced was PBMCs. These receptors came from a woman in her twenties or thirties in good health and CMV-seronegative. Each CDR3 is given with its conserved first and last residue. D genes are given only for firm matches. Rows give clone size only sometimes, using once, few, many, or a class for an expanded clone.

j_call	d_call	clone_size	v_call	cdr3_aa	cdr3_nt
TRBJ2-3	-	-	TRBV5-1	CASSLDVGTNVGTQYF	TGCGCCAGCAGCTTGGACGTCGGGACAAACGTCGGTACGCAGTATTTT
TRBJ1-1	-	few	TRBV6-5	CASSYGYLRGTEAFF	TGTGCCAGCAGTTACGGGTACCTAAGGGGCACTGAAGCTTTCTTT
TRBJ1-5	-	-	TRBV7-6	CASSSGILNQPQHF	TGTGCCAGCAGCTCAGGGATTCTAAATCAGCCCCAGCATTTT
TRBJ2-3	-	-	TRBV27	CASSSPWTSTDTQYF	TGTGCCAGCAGTTCCCCCTGGACTAGCACAGATACGCAGTATTTT
TRBJ2-7	-	-	TRBV12-5	CASGLAIQGFPSYEQYF	TGTGCTAGTGGTTTGGCCATTCAGGGGTTCCCCTCCTACGAGCAGTACTTC
TRBJ2-7	TRBD1	-	TRBV5-6	CASSSQGARSYEQYF	TGTGCCAGCAGCTCACAGGGGGCTCGTTCCTACGAGCAGTACTTC
TRBJ2-6	-	-	TRBV29-1	CSVTPGSGANVLTF	TGCAGCGTTACCCCCGGGTCTGGGGCCAACGTCCTGACTTTC
TRBJ2-5	TRBD1	-	TRBV7-6	CASSLGVTGVQGTQYF	TGTGCCAGCAGCCTCGGGGTAACAGGGGTCCAAGGGACCCAGTACTTC
TRBJ2-7	-	once	TRBV7-8	CASSPGTGSYEQYF	TGTGCCAGCAGCCCGGGGACTGGCTCCTACGAGCAGTACTTC
TRBJ1-2	TRBD1	once	TRBV29-1	CSVRTGSDYGYTF	TGCAGCGTTAGGACAGGGAGCGACTATGGCTACACCTTC
TRBJ1-1	-	-	TRBV15	CATRSTGNTEAFF	TGTGCCACCAGATCCACAGGGAATACTGAAGCTTTCTTT
TRBJ1-2	-	-	TRBV5-5	CASSPRDISNYGYTF	TGTGCCAGCAGCCCGAGGGACATCAGTAACTATGGCTACACCTTC
TRBJ1-3	-	-	TRBV11-2	CASSLDIQAAGNTIYF	TGTGCCAGCAGCTTAGATATCCAGGCTGCTGGAAACACCATATATTTT
TRBJ1-1	-	-	TRBV29-1	CTVIIGGNTEAFF	TGCACCGTCATAATCGGGGGAAACACTGAAGCTTTCTTT
TRBJ2-7	-	-	TRBV6-1	CALGRAYEQYF	TGTGCCCTGGGGCGTGCCTACGAGCAGTACTTC
TRBJ2-2	-	-	TRBV5-6	CASGLGGNTGELFF	TGTGCCAGCGGCCTAGGGGGGAACACCGGGGAGCTGTTTTTT
TRBJ2-3	-	-	TRBV13	CASSLVQGKADTQYF	TGTGCCAGCAGCTTAGTGCAGGGGAAGGCAGATACGCAGTATTTT
TRBJ2-3	-	-	TRBV11-3	CASSLGAGTTTDTQYF	TGTGCCAGCAGCTTAGGGGCCGGGACAACCACAGATACGCAGTATTTT
TRBJ1-1	-	-	TRBV14	CASSPRGAIPNTEAFF	TGTGCCAGCAGCCCTCGGGGGGCGATCCCGAACACTGAAGCTTTCTTT
TRBJ2-1	TRBD2	-	TRBV27	CASSPLGLAGTGFLNEQFF	TGTGCCAGCAGCCCCTTGGGACTAGCGGGAACTGGTTTTTTGAATGAGCAGTTCTTC
TRBJ2-3	-	-	TRBV4-1	CASSQEIAGITDTQYF	TGCGCCAGCAGCCAAGAAATTGCGGGGATTACAGATACGCAGTATTTT
TRBJ2-7	-	-	TRBV11-2	CASSLGQANYEQYF	TGTGCCAGCAGCTTAGGACAGGCCAACTACGAGCAGTACTTC
TRBJ1-4	-	few	TRBV4-3	CASSQDLQGTNEKLFF	TGCGCCAGCAGCCAAGATTTGCAGGGGACTAATGAAAAACTGTTTTTT
TRBJ2-4	-	-	TRBV27	CASSLSLQASNRNSQYF	TGTGCCAGCAGTTTATCCCTCCAGGCTTCTAATAGGAACAGTCAGTACTTC
TRBJ1-6	-	few	TRBV11-2	CASSLALISGSGNSPLHF	TGTGCCAGCAGCTTAGCGCTTATATCCGGGAGTGGTAATTCACCCCTCCACTTT
TRBJ1-1	TRBD1	-	TRBV6-6	CASSRNRGMNTEAFF	TGTGCCAGCAGTCGAAACAGGGGTATGAACACTGAAGCTTTCTTT
TRBJ2-1	-	-	TRBV5-1	CASSLEGGAVEFLEQFF	TGCGCCAGCAGCTTGGAAGGAGGGGCTGTAGAATTCCTTGAGCAGTTCTTC
TRBJ1-3	TRBD1	-	TRBV11-1	CASSLTGSGNTIYF	TGTGCCAGCAGCTTGACAGGGAGTGGAAACACCATATATTTT
TRBJ2-5	TRBD1	-	TRBV11-2	CASSTGGRETQYF	TGTGCCAGCAGCACAGGGGGGCGAGAGACCCAGTACTTC
TRBJ2-7	-	few	TRBV6-6	CASSRPGYYEQYF	TGTGCCAGCAGCAGACCGGGTTACTACGAGCAGTACTTC
TRBJ1-1	-	-	TRBV18	CASSGGVNTEAFF	TGTGCCAGCTCCGGGGGGGTGAACACTGAAGCTTTCTTT
TRBJ2-1	TRBD1	-	TRBV28	CASSLNRGLGGSYNEQFF	TGTGCCAGCAGTTTGAATAGGGGGCTCGGAGGCTCCTACAATGAGCAGTTCTTC
TRBJ2-2	TRBD1	-	TRBV28	CASSSPQGATGELFF	TGTGCCAGCAGTTCCCCTCAGGGGGCCACCGGGGAGCTGTTTTTT
TRBJ1-1	-	-	TRBV19	CATGDTLNTEAFF	TGTGCCACCGGGGACACCTTGAACACTGAAGCTTTCTTT
TRBJ2-7	TRBD1	-	TRBV4-3	CASSGDRGINEQYF	TGCGCCAGCAGCGGGGACAGGGGTATCAACGAGCAGTACTTC
TRBJ1-1	TRBD1	-	TRBV5-1	CASSFRGAGGGESWGTEAFF	TGCGCCAGCAGCTTCAGGGGAGCGGGAGGGGGCGAGAGTTGGGGTACTGAAGCTTTCTTT
TRBJ1-5	-	few	TRBV6-1	CASNSRVGQPQHF	TGTGCCAGCAATTCGAGGGTCGGTCAGCCCCAGCATTTT
TRBJ2-1	-	-	TRBV29-1	CSVEKKIAGSGEQFF	TGCAGCGTTGAAAAGAAGATCGCGGGTTCTGGTGAGCAGTTCTTC
TRBJ2-7	TRBD1	-	TRBV7-9	CASSLHIPGQGRSYEQYF	TGTGCCAGCAGCCTACACATCCCGGGACAGGGGAGGTCCTACGAGCAGTACTTC
TRBJ2-1	TRBD2	-	TRBV5-5	CASSTSGLENEQFF	TGTGCCAGCAGCACAAGCGGACTAGAGAATGAGCAGTTCTTC
TRBJ2-4	-	-	TRBV20-1	CSAGEAYSQYF	TGCAGTGCTGGGGAGGCGTACAGTCAGTACTTC
TRBJ2-5	-	-	TRBV7-9	CASSLDSEILAQETQYF	TGTGCCAGCAGCCTTGATTCGGAAATCCTAGCACAAGAGACCCAGTACTTC
TRBJ2-2	-	once	TRBV2	CASSPTGANTGELFF	TGTGCCAGCTCTCCAACGGGAGCGAACACCGGGGAGCTGTTTTTT
TRBJ1-3	-	-	TRBV6-6	CASRQGGGNTIYF	TGTGCCAGCAGACAGGGTGGTGGAAACACCATATATTTT
TRBJ1-4	-	-	TRBV7-9	CASSSGPSGEKLFF	TGTGCCAGCAGCTCTGGGCCCAGCGGAGAAAAACTGTTTTTT